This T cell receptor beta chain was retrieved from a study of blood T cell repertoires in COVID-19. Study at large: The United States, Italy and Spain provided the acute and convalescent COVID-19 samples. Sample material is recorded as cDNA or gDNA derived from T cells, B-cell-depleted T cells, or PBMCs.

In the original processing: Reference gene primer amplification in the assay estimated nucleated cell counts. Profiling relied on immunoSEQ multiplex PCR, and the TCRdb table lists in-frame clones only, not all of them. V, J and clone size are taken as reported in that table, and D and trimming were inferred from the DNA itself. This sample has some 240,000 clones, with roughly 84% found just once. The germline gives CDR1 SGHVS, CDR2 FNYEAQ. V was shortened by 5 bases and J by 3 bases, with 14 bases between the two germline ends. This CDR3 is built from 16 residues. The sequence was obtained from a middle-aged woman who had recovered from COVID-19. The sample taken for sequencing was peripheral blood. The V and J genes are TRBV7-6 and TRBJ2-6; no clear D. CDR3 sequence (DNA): TGTGCCAGCAGCCTTGAGCCCTCGGGTGGGGCCAACGTCCTGACTTTC. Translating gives CASSLEPSGGANVLTF. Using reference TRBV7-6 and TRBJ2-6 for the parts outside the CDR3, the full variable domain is GAGVSQSPRYKVTKRGQDVALRCDPISGHVSLYWYRQALGQGPEFLTYFNYEAQQDKSGLPNDRFSAERPEGSISTLTIQRTEQRDSAMYRCASSLEPSGGANVLTFGAGSRLTVL.